This is a list of T cell receptor beta chains from one sample in a study of T-cell memory formation after mild COVID-19. MiXCR was run by TCRdb on the 5' RACE reads, yielding one entry per CDR3 protein. This sample has around 13,000 distinct CDR3 sequences; around 11% occur once, and the top ten carry about 45%. Specimen: PBMCs or a T cell subset sorted from them (not recorded which). Every receptor here comes from an adult woman who had mild COVID-19 (a few samples of this study predate the infection). Cell type and time point are not known. Each CDR3 is given with its conserved first and last residue. Each record gives: clone size, J gene, V gene, D gene, CDR3 DNA, CDR3 protein. A D gene is named only where the DNA matches it firmly. A clone size is listed for some rows: how often the clone was seen (once, few, many), or a class if it is expanded.

>many|TRBJ2-7|TRBV20-1|.
TGCAGCGCGGGACTTTTCCCCTCCCGCGAGCAGTACTTC
CSAGLFPSREQYF
>.|TRBJ2-1|TRBV5-8|.
TGTGCCAGCAGCTTGGTATACTACAATGAGCAGTTCTTC
CASSLVYYNEQFF
>many|TRBJ1-5|TRBV12-3/TRBV12-4|TRBD1
TGTGCCAGCAGATCTTCAGGGGGCAGAGTGAGCAATCAGCCCCAGCATTTT
CASRSSGGRVSNQPQHF
>medium-sized|TRBJ2-2|TRBV25-1|TRBD1
TGTGCCAGCAGTAACCAAGGGACAGGGGGGATCGGGGAGCTGTTTTTT
CASSNQGTGGIGELFF
>many|TRBJ2-3|TRBV5-4|.
TGTGCCAGCAGCTCACCCTCGGGAAGGCTCGAGACAGATACGCAGTATTTT
CASSSPSGRLETDTQYF
>many|TRBJ1-2|TRBV20-1|.
TGCAGTGCTTCCATCGACAGGAGACACTATGGCTACACCTTC
CSASIDRRHYGYTF
>few|TRBJ1-5|TRBV19|.
TGTGCCAGTAGCCGGAGGCCGACCGACAGGCAGCCCCAGCATTTT
CASSRRPTDRQPQHF
>many|TRBJ2-7|TRBV9|.
TGTGCCAGCAGTTACGGCCCGGGGGCCTACGAGCAGTACTTC
CASSYGPGAYEQYF
>many|TRBJ2-3|TRBV5-1|TRBD1
TGCGCCAGCAGCTTCCGGGACAGTAGCACAGATACGCAGTATTTT
CASSFRDSSTDTQYF
>medium-sized|TRBJ2-1|TRBV4-1|TRBD2
TGCGCCAGCAGCCTCGAGCGGGGGGTACTCTACAATGAGCAGTTCTTC
CASSLERGVLYNEQFF
>many|TRBJ2-6|TRBV12-3/TRBV12-4|.
TGTGCCAGCAGTTTTAGCTCTGGGGCCAACGTCCTGACTTTC
CASSFSSGANVLTF
>many|TRBJ1-2|TRBV12-5|.
TGTGCTAGTGGTTTGTGGGGGATCGATACTCTATATGGCTACACCTTC
CASGLWGIDTLYGYTF
>many|TRBJ2-4|TRBV3-1|.
TGTGCCAGCAGCCAGTTGGGAGGGGGGCCATCAAACATTCAGTACTTC
CASSQLGGGPSNIQYF
>many|TRBJ2-6|TRBV30|.
TGTGCCTGGAGTGTCGGGGTAGCTGGGGCCAACGTCCTGACTTTC
CAWSVGVAGANVLTF